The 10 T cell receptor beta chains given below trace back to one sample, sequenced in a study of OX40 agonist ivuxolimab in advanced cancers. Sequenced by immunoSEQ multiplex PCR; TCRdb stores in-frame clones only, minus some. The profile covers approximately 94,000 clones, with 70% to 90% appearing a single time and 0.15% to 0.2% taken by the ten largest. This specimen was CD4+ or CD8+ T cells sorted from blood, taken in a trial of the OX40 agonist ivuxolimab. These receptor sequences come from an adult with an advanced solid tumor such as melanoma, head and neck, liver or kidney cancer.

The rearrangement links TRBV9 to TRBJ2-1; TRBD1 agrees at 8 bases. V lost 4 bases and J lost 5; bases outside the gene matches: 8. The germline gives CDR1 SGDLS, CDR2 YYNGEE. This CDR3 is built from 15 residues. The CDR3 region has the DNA TGTGCCAGCAGCCGCACTGGACAGGGAAACAATGAGCAGTTCTTC. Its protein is CASSRTGQGNNEQFF. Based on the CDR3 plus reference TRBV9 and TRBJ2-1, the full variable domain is DSGVTQTPKHLITATGQRVTLRCSPRSGDLSVYWYQQSLDQGLQFLIQYYNGEERAKGNILERFSAQQFPDLHSELNLSSLELGDSALYFCASSRTGQGNNEQFFGPGTRLTVL.

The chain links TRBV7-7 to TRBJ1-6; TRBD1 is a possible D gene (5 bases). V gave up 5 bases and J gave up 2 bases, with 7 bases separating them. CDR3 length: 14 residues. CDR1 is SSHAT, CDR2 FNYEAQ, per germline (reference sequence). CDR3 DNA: TGTGCCAGCAGCCCGGGACCCTATAATTCACCCCTCCACTTT. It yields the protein CASSPGPYNSPLHF.

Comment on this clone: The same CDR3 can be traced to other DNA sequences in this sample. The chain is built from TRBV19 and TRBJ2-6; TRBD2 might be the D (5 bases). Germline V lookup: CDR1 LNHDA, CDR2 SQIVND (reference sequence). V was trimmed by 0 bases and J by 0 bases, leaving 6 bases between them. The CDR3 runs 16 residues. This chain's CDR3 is CASSIEGSSGANVLTF. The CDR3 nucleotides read TGTGCCAGTAGTATAGAAGGGAGCTCTGGGGCCAACGTCCTGACTTTC.

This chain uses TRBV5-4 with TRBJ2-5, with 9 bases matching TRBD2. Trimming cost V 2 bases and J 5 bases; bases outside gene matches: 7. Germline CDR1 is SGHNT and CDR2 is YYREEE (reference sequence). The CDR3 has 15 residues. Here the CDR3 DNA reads TGTGCCAGCAGCTTAAATAGCGGGAGTTGGGAGACCCAGTACTTC. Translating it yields CASSLNSGSWETQYF. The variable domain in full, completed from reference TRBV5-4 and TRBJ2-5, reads ETGVTQSPTHLIKTRGQQVTLRCSSQSGHNTVSWYQQALGQGPQFIFQYYREEENGRGNFPPRFSGLQFPNYSSELNVNALELDDSALYLCASSLNSGSWETQYFGPGTRLLVL.

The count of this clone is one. The CDR3 spells CASSKTGYNEKLFF. The CDR3, as DNA: TGCGCCAGCAGCAAGACAGGGTACAATGAAAAACTGTTTTTT. This sequence joins TRBV5-1 and TRBJ1-4; 7 positions agree with TRBD1. Trimming at V came to 4 bases and at J to 5 bases, leaving 5 bases not matched to a gene. Germline V gene sequence: CDR1 SGHRS, CDR2 YFSETQ. The CDR3 runs 14 residues. The full variable domain, rest sourced from reference TRBV5-1 and TRBJ1-4, is KAGVTQTPRYLIKTRGQQVTLSCSPISGHRSVSWYQQTPGQGLQFLFEYFSETQRNKGNFPGRFSGRQFSNSRSEMNVSTLELGDSALYLCASSKTGYNEKLFFGSGTQLSVL.

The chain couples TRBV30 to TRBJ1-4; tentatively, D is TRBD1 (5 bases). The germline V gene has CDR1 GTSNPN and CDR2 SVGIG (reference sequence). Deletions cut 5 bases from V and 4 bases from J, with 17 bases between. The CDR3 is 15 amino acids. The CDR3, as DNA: TGTGCCTGGCGAAGCCGGGACTTCCTTAATGAAAAACTGTTTTTT. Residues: CAWRSRDFLNEKLFF.

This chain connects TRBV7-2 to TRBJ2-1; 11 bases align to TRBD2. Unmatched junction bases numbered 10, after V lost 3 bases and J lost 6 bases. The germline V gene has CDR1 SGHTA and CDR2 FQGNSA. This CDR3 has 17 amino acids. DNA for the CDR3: TGTGCCAGCAGCTTGTTGAGTAGCGGGAGGGCCCGCAATGAGCAGTTCTTC. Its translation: CASSLLSSGRARNEQFF.

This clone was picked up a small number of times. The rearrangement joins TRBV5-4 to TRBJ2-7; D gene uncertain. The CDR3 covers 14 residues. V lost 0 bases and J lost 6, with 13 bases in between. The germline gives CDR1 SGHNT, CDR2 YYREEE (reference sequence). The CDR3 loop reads CASSLGTTRSEQYF. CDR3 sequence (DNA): TGTGCCAGCAGCTTGGGAACAACAAGGTCCGAGCAGTACTTC.

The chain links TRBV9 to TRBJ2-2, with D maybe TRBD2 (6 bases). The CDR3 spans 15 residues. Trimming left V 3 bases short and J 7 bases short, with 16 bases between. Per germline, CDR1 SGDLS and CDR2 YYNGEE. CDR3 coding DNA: TGTGCCAGCAGCGCTTTGGGCGGGGAACGCGGGGAGCTGTTTTTT. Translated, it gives CASSALGGERGELFF.

The CDR3 nucleotides are TGTGCCAGTAGTATGCGGACAGGGTCAGATACGCAGTATTTT. Translating it yields CASSMRTGSDTQYF. J is TRBJ2-3 and V is TRBV19; TRBD1 matches at 8 bases. Per the germline V gene, CDR1 is LNHDA and CDR2 is SQIVND (reference sequence). CDR3 length equals 14 residues. Trimming removed 3 bases from V and 4 bases from J; junction bases left unmatched: 3.